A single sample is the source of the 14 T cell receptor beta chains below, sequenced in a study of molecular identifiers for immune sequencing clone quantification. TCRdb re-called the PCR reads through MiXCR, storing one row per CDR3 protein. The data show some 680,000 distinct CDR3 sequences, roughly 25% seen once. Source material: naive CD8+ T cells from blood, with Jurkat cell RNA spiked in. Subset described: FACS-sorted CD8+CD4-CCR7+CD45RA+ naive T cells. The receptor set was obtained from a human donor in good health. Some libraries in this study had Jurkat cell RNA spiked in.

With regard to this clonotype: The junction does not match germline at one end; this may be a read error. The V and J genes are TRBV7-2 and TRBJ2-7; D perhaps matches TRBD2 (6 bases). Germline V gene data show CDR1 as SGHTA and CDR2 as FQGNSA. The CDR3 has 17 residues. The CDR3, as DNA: TGTGCCAGCCGCGTGGGGGGTAGGGGACTTTCAACCTACGACCAGTACTTC. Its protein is CASRVGGRGLSTYDQYF.

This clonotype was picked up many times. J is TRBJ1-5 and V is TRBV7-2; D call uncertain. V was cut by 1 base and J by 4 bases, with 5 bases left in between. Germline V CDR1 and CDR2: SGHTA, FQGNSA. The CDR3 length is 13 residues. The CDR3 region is CASSLDTNQPQHF. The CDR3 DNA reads TGTGCCAGCAGCTTAGACACAAATCAGCCCCAGCATTTT.

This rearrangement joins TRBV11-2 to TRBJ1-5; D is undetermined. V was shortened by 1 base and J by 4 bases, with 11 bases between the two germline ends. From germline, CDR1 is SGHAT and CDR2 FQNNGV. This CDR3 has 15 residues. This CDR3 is CASSLGGNGNQPQHF. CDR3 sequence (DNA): TGTGCCAGCAGCTTAGGAGGGAACGGGAATCAGCCCCAGCATTTT.

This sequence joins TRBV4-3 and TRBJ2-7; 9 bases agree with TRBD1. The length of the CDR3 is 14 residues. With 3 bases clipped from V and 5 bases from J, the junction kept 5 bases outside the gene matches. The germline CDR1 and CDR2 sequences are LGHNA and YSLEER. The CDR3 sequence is CASSQGTGRDEQYF. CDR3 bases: TGCGCCAGCAGCCAGGGGACAGGGCGCGACGAGCAGTACTTC.

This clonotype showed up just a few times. CDR3 amino acids: CASSPVPGQSNYGYTF. In DNA, the CDR3 is TGCGCCAGCAGCCCCGTACCGGGACAGTCTAACTATGGCTACACCTTC. The chain combines TRBV4-1 with TRBJ1-2, with 7 bases lining up with TRBD1. V shed 4 bases, J shed 0 bases, and the junction held 8 bases outside the gene matches. This CDR3 spans 16 amino acids. Germline loops: CDR1 MGHRA, CDR2 YSYEKL.

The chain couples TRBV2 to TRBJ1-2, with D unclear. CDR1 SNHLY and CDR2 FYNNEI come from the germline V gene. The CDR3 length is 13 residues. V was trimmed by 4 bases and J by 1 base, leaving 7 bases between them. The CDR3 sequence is CASSVGSNYGYTF. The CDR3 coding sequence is TGTGCCAGCAGTGTGGGCAGTAACTATGGCTACACCTTC.

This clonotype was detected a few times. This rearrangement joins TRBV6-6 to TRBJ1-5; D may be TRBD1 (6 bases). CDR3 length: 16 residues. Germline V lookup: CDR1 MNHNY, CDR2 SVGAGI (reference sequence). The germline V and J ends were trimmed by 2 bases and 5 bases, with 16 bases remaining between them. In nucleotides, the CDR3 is TGTGCCAGCAGTTACCATCAGGGGCTGAGTGATCAGCCCCAGCATTTT. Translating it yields CASSYHQGLSDQPQHF.

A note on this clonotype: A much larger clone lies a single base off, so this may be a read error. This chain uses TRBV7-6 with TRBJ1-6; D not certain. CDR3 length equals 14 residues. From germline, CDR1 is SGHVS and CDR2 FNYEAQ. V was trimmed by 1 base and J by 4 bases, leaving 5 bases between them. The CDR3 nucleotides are TGTGCCAGCAGCTTAGGGATGTATAATTCACCCCTCCACTTT. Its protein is CASSLGMYNSPLHF.

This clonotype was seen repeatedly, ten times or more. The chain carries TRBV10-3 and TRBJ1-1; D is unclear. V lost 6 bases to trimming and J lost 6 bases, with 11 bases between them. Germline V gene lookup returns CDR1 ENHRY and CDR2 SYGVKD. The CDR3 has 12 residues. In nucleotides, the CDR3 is TGTGCCATCAGAACACCCCGAGCTGAAGCTTTCTTT. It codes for CAIRTPRAEAFF.

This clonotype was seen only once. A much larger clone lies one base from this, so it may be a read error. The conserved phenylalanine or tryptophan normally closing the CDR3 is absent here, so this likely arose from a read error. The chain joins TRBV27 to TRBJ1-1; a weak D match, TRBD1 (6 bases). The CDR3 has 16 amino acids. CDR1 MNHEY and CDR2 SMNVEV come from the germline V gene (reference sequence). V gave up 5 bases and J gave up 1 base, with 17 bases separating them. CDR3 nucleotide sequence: TGTGCCAGCAGTCCAGCCACGGACAGAGAGAACACTGAAGCTTTCCTT. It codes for CASSPATDRENTEAFL.

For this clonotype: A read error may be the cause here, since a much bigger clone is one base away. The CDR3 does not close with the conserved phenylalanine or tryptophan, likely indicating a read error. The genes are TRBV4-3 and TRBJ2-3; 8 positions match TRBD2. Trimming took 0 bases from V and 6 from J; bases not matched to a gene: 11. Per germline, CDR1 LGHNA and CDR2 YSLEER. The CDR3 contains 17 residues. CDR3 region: CASSQDWDGRADDTQYL. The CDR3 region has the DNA TGCGCCAGCAGCCAAGATTGGGACGGGAGGGCCGATGATACGCAGTATCTT.

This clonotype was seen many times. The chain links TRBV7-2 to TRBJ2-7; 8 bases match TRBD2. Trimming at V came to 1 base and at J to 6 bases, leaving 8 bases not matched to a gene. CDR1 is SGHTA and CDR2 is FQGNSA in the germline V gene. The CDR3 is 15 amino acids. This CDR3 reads CASSLGEREWSEQYF. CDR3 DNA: TGTGCCAGCAGCTTAGGTGAGCGGGAGTGGTCCGAGCAGTACTTC.

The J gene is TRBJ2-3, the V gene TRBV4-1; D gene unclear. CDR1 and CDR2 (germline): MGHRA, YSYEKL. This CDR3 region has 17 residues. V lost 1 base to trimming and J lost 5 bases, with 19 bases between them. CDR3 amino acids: CASSQGSLTLSVDTQYF. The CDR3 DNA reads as TGCGCCAGCAGCCAAGGGAGCTTAACACTCTCAGTAGATACGCAGTATTTT.

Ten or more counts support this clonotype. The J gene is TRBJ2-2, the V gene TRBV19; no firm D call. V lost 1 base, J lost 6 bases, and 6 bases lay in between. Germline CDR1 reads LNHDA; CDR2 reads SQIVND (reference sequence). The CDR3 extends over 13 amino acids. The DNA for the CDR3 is TGTGCCAGTAGTATAGGGCAGCCCGGGGAGCTGTTTTTT. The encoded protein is CASSIGQPGELFF.